This is a list of T cell receptor beta chains from one sample in a study of blood T cell repertoires in COVID-19. Method: immunoSEQ multiplex PCR; TCRdb's copy keeps in-frame clones and lacks some. The sample lists about 89,000 clones, about 87% occurring once. The specimen was peripheral blood. Receptors originate from a man between 60 and 70 years old with acute or convalescent COVID-19. The CDR3 runs from the conserved cysteine through the conserved F or W. Fields, in order: V gene, clone size, D gene, J gene, CDR3 protein, CDR3 DNA. D genes are given only for firm matches. Expanded clones are given a class, and other clones once, few, many or no size at all.

TRBV6-5	.	TRBD1	TRBJ2-7	CASSLGQVAYEQYF	TGTGCCAGCAGTCTCGGACAGGTCGCCTACGAGCAGTACTTC
TRBV3-1/TRBV3-2	.	TRBD1	TRBJ2-7	CASQIRTGPYEQYF	TGTGCCAGCCAAATCCGGACAGGCCCCTACGAGCAGTACTTC
TRBV29-1	.	TRBD1	TRBJ1-1	CSGRTGLAEAFF	TGCAGCGGTAGGACAGGCCTAGCTGAAGCTTTCTTT
TRBV5-4	.	.	TRBJ1-2	CASSSQQGYTF	TGTGCCAGCAGCTCCCAACAGGGCTACACCTTC
TRBV14	.	.	TRBJ1-5	CASSQDTGVGQPQHF	TGTGCCAGCAGCCAAGACACGGGGGTGGGTCAGCCCCAGCATTTT
TRBV6-5	.	.	TRBJ2-3	CASSPGFTDTQYF	TGTGCCAGCAGCCCAGGATTCACAGATACGCAGTATTTT
TRBV7-9	.	.	TRBJ2-3	CASSPRGAATSTDTQYF	TGTGCCAGCAGCCCCCGGGGAGCCGCCACTAGCACAGATACGCAGTATTTT
TRBV6-5	.	TRBD2	TRBJ2-5	CAGGERPLETQYF	TGTGCCGGGGGGGAGCGGCCTTTGGAGACCCAGTACTTC
TRBV6-5	.	.	TRBJ1-1	CASSRGGRGSEAFF	TGTGCCAGTTCCCGGGGCGGGAGGGGCTCTGAAGCTTTCTTT
TRBV9	.	.	TRBJ2-7	CASSALMGGVGEQYF	TGTGCCAGCAGCGCCCTGATGGGTGGAGTTGGCGAGCAGTACTTC
TRBV5-6	.	TRBD2	TRBJ2-5	CASSRGGLAGGRGRETQYF	TGTGCCAGCAGCAGGGGCGGACTAGCGGGAGGCCGGGGTAGGGAGACCCAGTACTTC
TRBV5-1	.	TRBD1	TRBJ1-2	CASGRGQGAKSEGYTF	TGCGCCAGCGGTAGGGGACAGGGGGCGAAGTCTGAGGGCTACACCTTC
TRBV5-4	.	.	TRBJ1-2	CASSQAGEHYGYTF	TGTGCCAGCAGCCAAGCGGGAGAGCACTATGGCTACACCTTC
TRBV5-1	.	TRBD2	TRBJ2-2	CASSLSGGGPGTLNTGELFF	TGCGCCAGCAGCTTGAGCGGGGGGGGCCCCGGGACTCTGAACACCGGGGAGCTGTTTTTT
TRBV19	.	.	TRBJ2-2	CASSISLEGPGELFF	TGTGCCAGTAGTATCTCTCTGGAGGGACCCGGGGAGCTGTTTTTT
TRBV6-5	.	.	TRBJ1-1	CASSYLVNTEAFF	TGTGCCAGCAGTTATTTAGTGAACACTGAAGCTTTCTTT
TRBV5-1	.	TRBD1	TRBJ1-1	CASSLQSTGGYNTEAFF	TGCGCCAGCAGCTTGCAGTCGACAGGGGGTTATAACACTGAAGCTTTCTTT
TRBV27	.	.	TRBJ2-2	CASSWGVGELFF	TGTGCCAGCAGTTGGGGAGTCGGGGAGCTGTTTTTT
TRBV5-6	.	TRBD1	TRBJ1-2	CASSMDRDYGYTF	TGTGCCAGCAGCATGGACAGGGACTATGGCTACACCTTC
TRBV21-1	once	.	TRBJ1-2	CASSKGNPGQNYGYTF	TGTGCCAGCAGCAAAGGGAACCCGGGACAGAACTATGGCTACACCTTC
TRBV5-8	.	.	TRBJ1-3	CASTRQVIGNTIYF	TGTGCCAGCACCAGACAGGTGATTGGAAACACCATATATTTT
TRBV6-5	.	.	TRBJ2-1	CASSSTGWNEQFF	TGTGCCAGCAGCTCTACAGGCTGGAATGAGCAGTTCTTC
TRBV14	.	TRBD2	TRBJ2-2	CASSQDHSGTSGRGGNTGELFF	TGTGCCAGCAGCCAAGATCACTCCGGGACTAGCGGGAGAGGGGGGAACACCGGGGAGCTGTTTTTT
TRBV24-1	once	TRBD2	TRBJ2-3	CATAAGTSGITAHTQYF	TGTGCCACCGCCGCCGGGACTAGCGGGATCACCGCCCATACGCAGTATTTT
TRBV19	.	.	TRBJ2-3	CASSIGGDTDTQYF	TGTGCCAGTAGTATCGGAGGGGATACAGATACGCAGTATTTT
TRBV12-3/TRBV12-4	few	.	TRBJ1-2	CASSGHVYGYTF	TGTGCCAGCAGTGGACATGTTTATGGCTACACCTTC
TRBV7-9	.	.	TRBJ1-1	CASSPFSGNTEAFF	TGTGCCAGCAGCCCGTTCAGTGGGAACACTGAAGCTTTCTTT
TRBV12-3/TRBV12-4	.	.	TRBJ1-2	CASSPDTYGYTF	TGTGCCAGCAGTCCCGACACCTATGGCTACACCTTC
TRBV5-4	few	TRBD1	TRBJ1-2	CASSLRDRELYGYTF	TGTGCCAGCAGCTTGAGGGACAGGGAGCTCTATGGCTACACCTTC
TRBV30	once	.	TRBJ1-6	CAWSSTASSYNSPLHF	TGTGCCTGGAGTTCGACAGCAAGCTCCTATAATTCACCCCTCCACTTT
TRBV5-6	.	.	TRBJ2-6	CASSLPPGLETRPGNVLTF	TGTGCCAGCAGCCTCCCGCCAGGGTTGGAAACTCGCCCCGGTAACGTCCTGACTTTC
TRBV5-1	.	TRBD1	TRBJ1-4	CASRLSGTGQEKLFF	TGCGCCAGCAGACTTTCCGGGACAGGGCAAGAAAAACTGTTTTTT
TRBV6-5	.	TRBD2	TRBJ2-3	CASSYSASGGAYTQYF	TGTGCCAGCAGTTACTCGGCTAGCGGGGGGGCATATACGCAGTATTTT
TRBV3-1/TRBV3-2	.	.	TRBJ1-1	CASSQDTRATEAFF	TGTGCCAGCAGCCAAGACACCAGGGCCACTGAAGCTTTCTTT
TRBV12-5	.	.	TRBJ1-2	CASGLVETVGIGGYTF	TGTGCTAGTGGTTTGGTAGAGACAGTCGGAATTGGTGGCTACACCTTC
TRBV9	.	TRBD2	TRBJ2-1	CASSVSGGLSYNEQFF	TGTGCCAGCAGTGTAAGCGGGGGCCTCTCCTACAATGAGCAGTTCTTC
TRBV2	.	.	TRBJ1-2	CASSEAGAGDGYTF	TGTGCCAGCAGTGAAGCAGGGGCAGGGGATGGCTACACCTTC
TRBV7-2	once	.	TRBJ1-5	CASSLRQGNQPQHF	TGTGCCAGCAGCTTACGGCAGGGCAATCAGCCCCAGCATTTT
TRBV5-1	once	.	TRBJ1-1	CASSLEAGMNTEAFF	TGCGCCAGCAGCTTGGAGGCAGGTATGAACACTGAAGCTTTCTTT
TRBV27	few	TRBD2	TRBJ2-1	CASSTTTSGVEQFF	TGTGCCAGCAGCACTACGACTAGCGGGGTAGAGCAGTTCTTC
TRBV28	.	.	TRBJ1-6	CASSFYPTGSVSPLHF	TGTGCCAGCAGTTTTTACCCGACAGGTTCGGTGTCACCCCTCCACTTT
TRBV2	.	.	TRBJ2-1	CASTEGDSENNEQFF	TGTGCCAGCACCGAAGGAGATTCGGAAAACAATGAGCAGTTCTTC
TRBV10-3	.	TRBD2	TRBJ2-1	CAIRAGGSDEQFF	TGTGCCATCAGGGCGGGAGGTAGCGATGAGCAGTTCTTC
TRBV6-5	.	TRBD1	TRBJ1-5	CASIRTGPFDQPQHF	TGTGCCAGCATTCGGACAGGGCCTTTCGATCAGCCCCAGCATTTT
TRBV5-8	.	.	TRBJ2-6	CASSLARDTSGANVLTF	TGTGCCAGCAGCCTAGCTCGGGACACCTCTGGGGCCAACGTCCTGACTTTC
TRBV27	.	TRBD2	TRBJ2-1	CASSSLAGAYNEQFF	TGTGCCAGCAGTTCCCTAGCGGGAGCGTACAATGAGCAGTTCTTC